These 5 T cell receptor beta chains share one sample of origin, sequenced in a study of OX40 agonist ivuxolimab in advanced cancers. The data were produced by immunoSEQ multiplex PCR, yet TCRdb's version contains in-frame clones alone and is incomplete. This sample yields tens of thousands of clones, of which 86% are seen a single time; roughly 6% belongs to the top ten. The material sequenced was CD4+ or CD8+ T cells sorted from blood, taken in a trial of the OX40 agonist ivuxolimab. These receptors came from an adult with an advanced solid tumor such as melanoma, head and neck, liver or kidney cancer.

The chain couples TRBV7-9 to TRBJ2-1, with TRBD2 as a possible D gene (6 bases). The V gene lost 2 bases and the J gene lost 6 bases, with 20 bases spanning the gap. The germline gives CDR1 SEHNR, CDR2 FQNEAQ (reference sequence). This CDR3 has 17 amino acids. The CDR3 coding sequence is TGTGCCAGCAGCTTATTAACTAGCCGTCCTATGGGCAATGAGCAGTTCTTC. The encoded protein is CASSLLTSRPMGNEQFF.

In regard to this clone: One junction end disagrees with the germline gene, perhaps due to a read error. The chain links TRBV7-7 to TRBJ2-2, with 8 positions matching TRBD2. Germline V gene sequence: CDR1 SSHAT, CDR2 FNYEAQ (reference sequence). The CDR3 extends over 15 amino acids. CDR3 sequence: CASSPRVGRAGELFF. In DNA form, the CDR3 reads TGTGCTAGCAGCCCCAGGGTCGGGAGGGCCGGGGAGCTGTTTTTT.

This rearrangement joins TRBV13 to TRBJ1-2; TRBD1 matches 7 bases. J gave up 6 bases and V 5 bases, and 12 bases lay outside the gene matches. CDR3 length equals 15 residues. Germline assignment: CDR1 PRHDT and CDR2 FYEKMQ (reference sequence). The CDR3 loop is CASSRGRGVVDGYTF. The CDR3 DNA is TGTGCCAGCAGCAGGGGGCGTGGAGTAGTTGATGGCTACACCTTC.

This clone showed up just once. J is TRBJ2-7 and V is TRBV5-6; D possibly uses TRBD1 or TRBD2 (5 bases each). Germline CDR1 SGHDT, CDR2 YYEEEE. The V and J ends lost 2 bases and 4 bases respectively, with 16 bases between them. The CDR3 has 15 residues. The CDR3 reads CASSLAPGPEYEQYF. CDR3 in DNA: TGTGCCAGCAGCTTAGCTCCGGGACCGGAGTACGAGCAGTACTTC.

The CDR3 coding sequence is TGTGCCTGGAGTGTAGAACGCGGGGCCGCAAACTCACCCCTCCACTTT. Amino acids: CAWSVERGAANSPLHF. The chain recombines TRBV30 with TRBJ1-6; D might be TRBD1 (5 bases). Trimming shortened V by 0 bases and J by 10 bases, and 19 bases separated the two germline ends. CDR1 and CDR2 (germline): GTSNPN, SVGIG (reference sequence). The CDR3 has 16 amino acids. The whole variable domain, filled in from reference TRBV30 and TRBJ1-6, reads SQTIHQWPATLVQPVGSPLSLECTVEGTSNPNLYWYRQAAGRGLQLLFYSVGIGQISSEVPQNLSASRPQDRQFILSSKKLLLSDSGFYLCAWSVERGAANSPLHFGNGTRLTVT.